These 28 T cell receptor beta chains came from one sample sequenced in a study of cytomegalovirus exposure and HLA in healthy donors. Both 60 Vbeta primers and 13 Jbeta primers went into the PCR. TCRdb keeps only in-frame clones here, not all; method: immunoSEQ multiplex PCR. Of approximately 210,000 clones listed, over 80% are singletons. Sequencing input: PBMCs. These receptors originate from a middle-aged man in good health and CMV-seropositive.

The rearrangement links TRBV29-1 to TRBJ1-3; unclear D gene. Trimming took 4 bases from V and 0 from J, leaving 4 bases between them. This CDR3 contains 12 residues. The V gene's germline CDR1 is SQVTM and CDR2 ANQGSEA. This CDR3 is CSVANSGNTIYF. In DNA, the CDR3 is TGCAGCGTTGCCAACTCTGGAAACACCATATATTTT.

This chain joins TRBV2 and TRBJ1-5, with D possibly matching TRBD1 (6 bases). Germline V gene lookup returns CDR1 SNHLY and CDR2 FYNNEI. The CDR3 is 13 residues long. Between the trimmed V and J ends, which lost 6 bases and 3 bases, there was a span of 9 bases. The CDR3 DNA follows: TGTGCCAGCAGAGGACAGATCAATCAGCCCCAGCATTTT. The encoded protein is CASRGQINQPQHF.

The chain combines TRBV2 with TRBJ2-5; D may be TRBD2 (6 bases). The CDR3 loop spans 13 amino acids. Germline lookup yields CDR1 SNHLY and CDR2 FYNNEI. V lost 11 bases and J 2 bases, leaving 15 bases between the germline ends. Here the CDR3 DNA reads TGTGCCGGGAGCCGGGAGAGGCAAGAGACCCAGTACTTC. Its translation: CAGSRERQETQYF.

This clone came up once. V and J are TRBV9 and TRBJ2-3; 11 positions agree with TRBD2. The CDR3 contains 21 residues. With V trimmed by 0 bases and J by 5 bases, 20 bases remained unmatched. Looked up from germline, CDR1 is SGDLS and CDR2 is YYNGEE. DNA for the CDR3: TGTGCCAGCAGCGTAGATAGCGGGAGGGCCAGGGCCAAATCCTCGGGAGATACGCAGTATTTT. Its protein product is CASSVDSGRARAKSSGDTQYF.

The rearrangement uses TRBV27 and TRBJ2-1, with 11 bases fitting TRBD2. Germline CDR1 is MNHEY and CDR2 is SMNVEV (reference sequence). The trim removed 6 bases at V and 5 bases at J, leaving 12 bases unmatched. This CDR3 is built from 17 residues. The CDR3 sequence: CASRSSGRAPGHNEQFF. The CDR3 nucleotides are TGTGCCAGCAGGAGTAGCGGGAGGGCCCCGGGACACAATGAGCAGTTCTTC.

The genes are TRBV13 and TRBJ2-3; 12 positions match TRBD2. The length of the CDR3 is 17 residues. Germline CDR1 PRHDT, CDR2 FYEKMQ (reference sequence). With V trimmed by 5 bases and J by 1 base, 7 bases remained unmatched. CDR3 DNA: TGTGCCAGCAGCCTAATTTGGACTAGCGGGGGCACAGATACGCAGTATTTT. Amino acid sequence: CASSLIWTSGGTDTQYF.

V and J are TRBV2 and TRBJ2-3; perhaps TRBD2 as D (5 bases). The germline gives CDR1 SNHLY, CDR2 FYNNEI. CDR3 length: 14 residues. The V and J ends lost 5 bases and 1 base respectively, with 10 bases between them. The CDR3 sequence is CASSTRARTDTQYF. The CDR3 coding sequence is TGTGCCAGCAGTACGCGGGCCCGCACAGATACGCAGTATTTT.

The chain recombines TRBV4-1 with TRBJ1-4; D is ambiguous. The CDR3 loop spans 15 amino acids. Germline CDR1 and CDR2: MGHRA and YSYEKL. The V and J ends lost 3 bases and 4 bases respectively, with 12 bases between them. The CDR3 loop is CASSQRDFYNEKLFF. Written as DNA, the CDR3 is TGCGCCAGCAGCCAGCGAGATTTCTATAATGAAAAACTGTTTTTT.

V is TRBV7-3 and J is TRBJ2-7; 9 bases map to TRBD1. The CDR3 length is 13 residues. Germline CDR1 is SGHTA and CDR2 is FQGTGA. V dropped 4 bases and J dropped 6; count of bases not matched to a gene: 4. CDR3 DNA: TGTGCCAGCAGCTCCACGACAGGGGGCGAGCAGTACTTC. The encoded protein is CASSSTTGGEQYF.

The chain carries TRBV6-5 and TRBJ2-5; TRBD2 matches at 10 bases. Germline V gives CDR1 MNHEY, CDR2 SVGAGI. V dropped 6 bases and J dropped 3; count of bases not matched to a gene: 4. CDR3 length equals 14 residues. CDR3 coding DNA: TGTGCCAGCAGGGCTAGCGGGAGAAAAGAGACCCAGTACTTC. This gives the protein CASRASGRKETQYF.

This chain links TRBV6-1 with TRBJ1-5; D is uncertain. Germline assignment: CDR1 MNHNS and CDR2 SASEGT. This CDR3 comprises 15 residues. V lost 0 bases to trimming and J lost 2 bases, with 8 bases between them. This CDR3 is CASSEATPRNQPQHF. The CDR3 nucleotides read TGTGCCAGCAGTGAAGCTACACCTCGCAATCAGCCCCAGCATTTT.

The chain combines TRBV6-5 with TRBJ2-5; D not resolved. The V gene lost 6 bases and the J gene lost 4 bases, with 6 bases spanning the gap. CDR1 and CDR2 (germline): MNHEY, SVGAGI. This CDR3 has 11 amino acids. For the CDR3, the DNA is TGTGCCAGCAGCCTAAGAGAGACCCAGTACTTC. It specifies CASSLRETQYF.

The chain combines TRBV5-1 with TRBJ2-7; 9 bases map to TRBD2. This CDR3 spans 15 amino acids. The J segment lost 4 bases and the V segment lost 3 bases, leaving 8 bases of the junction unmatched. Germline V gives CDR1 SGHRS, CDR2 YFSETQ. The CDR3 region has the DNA TGCGCCAGCAGCTGGCTAGCGGGGCCCTCTTACGAGCAGTACTTC. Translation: CASSWLAGPSYEQYF. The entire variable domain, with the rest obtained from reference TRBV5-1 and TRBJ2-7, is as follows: KAGVTQTPRYLIKTRGQQVTLSCSPISGHRSVSWYQQTPGQGLQFLFEYFSETQRNKGNFPGRFSGRQFSNSRSEMNVSTLELGDSALYLCASSWLAGPSYEQYFGPGTRLTVT.

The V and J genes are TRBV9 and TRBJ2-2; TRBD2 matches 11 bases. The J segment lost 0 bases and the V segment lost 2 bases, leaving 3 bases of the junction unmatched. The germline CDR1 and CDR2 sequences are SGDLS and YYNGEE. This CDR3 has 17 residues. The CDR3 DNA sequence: TGTGCCAGCAGCGTGCTAGCGGGAGGCGCGAACACCGGGGAGCTGTTTTTT. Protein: CASSVLAGGANTGELFF.

The DNA for the CDR3 is TGCGCCAGCAGGCTCGGGACTAGTGACACAGATACGCAGTATTTT. Translating gives CASRLGTSDTDTQYF. The chain couples TRBV10-1 to TRBJ2-3, with 8 bases aligning to TRBD2. The CDR3 covers 15 residues. J lost 2 bases, V lost 6 bases, and 7 bases had no gene match. Germline V gives CDR1 WNHNN, CDR2 SYGVQD (reference sequence).

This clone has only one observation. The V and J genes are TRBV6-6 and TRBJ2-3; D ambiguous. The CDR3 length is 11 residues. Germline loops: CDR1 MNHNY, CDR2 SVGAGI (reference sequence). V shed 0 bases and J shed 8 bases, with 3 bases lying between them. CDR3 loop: CASSYSATQYF. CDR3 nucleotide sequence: TGTGCCAGCAGTTACTCAGCTACGCAGTATTTT.

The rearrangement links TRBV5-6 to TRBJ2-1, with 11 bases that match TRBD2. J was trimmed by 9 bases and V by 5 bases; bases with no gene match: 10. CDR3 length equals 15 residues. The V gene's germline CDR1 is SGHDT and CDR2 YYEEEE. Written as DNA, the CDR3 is TGTGCCAGCAGTCATAGCGGGAGGGGATTATTTGAGCAGTTCTTC. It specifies CASSHSGRGLFEQFF.

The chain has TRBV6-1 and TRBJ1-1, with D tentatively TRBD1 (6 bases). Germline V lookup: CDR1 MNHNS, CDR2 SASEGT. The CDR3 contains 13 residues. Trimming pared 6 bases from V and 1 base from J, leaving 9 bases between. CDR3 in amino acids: CASSIQGNTEAFF. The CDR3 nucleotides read TGTGCCAGCAGCATACAGGGGAACACTGAAGCTTTCTTT.

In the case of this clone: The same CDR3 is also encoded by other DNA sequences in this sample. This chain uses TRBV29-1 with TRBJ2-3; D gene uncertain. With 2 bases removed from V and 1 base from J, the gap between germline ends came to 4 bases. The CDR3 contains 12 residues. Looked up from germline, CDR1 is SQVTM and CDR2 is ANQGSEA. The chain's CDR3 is CSVERGTDTQYF. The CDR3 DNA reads TGCAGCGTTGAACGAGGCACAGATACGCAGTATTTT.

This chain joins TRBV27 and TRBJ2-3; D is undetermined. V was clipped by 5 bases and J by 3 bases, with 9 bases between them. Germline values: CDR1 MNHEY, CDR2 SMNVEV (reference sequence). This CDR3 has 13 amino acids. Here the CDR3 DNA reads TGTGCCAGCAGTGATCTATTAACAGATACGCAGTATTTT. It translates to CASSDLLTDTQYF.

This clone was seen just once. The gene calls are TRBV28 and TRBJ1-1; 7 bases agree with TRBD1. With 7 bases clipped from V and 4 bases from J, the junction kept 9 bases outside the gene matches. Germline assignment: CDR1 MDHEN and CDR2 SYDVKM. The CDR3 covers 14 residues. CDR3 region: CASTPDREVTEAFF. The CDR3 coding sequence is TGTGCCAGCACCCCCGACAGGGAGGTCACTGAAGCTTTCTTT.

The chain's CDR3 is CASSHRRGTIYEQYF. CDR3 coding DNA: TGTGCCAGCAGCCACCGCAGGGGAACTATCTACGAGCAGTACTTC. This chain links TRBV6-5 with TRBJ2-7; weak D call: TRBD1 (6 bases). Deletions cut 6 bases from V and 3 bases from J, with 18 bases between. The CDR3 consists of 15 residues. Germline loops: CDR1 MNHEY, CDR2 SVGAGI.

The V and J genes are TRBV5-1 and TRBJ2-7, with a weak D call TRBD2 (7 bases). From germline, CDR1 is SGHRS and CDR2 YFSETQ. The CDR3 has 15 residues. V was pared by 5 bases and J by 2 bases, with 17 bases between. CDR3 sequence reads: CASSFEGGVAYEQYF. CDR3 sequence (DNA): TGCGCCAGCAGTTTCGAGGGGGGGGTCGCCTACGAGCAGTACTTC.

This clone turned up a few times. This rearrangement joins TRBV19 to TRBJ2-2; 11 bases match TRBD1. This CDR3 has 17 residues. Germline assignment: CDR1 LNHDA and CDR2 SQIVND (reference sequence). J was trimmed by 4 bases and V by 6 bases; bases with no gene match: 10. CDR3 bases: TGTGCCAGTAGAATTGGGACAGGGGGTTCCCGCACCGGGGAGCTGTTTTTT. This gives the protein CASRIGTGGSRTGELFF.

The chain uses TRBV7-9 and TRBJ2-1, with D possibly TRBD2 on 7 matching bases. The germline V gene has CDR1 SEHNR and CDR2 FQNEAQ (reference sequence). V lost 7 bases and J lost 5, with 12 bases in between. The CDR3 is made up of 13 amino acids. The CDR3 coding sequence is TGTGCCAGCATTGGGGGGGCCCACAATGAGCAGTTCTTC. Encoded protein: CASIGGAHNEQFF.

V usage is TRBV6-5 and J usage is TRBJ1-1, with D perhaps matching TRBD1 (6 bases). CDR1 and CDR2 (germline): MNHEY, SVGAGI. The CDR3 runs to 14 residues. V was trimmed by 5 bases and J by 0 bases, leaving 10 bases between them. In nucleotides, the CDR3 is TGTGCCAGCAGTCTGGACAGCCTGAACACTGAAGCTTTCTTT. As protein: CASSLDSLNTEAFF.

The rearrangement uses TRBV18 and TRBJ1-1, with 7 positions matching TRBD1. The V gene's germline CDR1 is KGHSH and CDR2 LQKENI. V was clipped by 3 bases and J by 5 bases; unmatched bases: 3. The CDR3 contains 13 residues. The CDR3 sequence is CASSPRQGTEAFF. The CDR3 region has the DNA TGTGCCAGCTCACCTCGACAGGGTACTGAAGCTTTCTTT.

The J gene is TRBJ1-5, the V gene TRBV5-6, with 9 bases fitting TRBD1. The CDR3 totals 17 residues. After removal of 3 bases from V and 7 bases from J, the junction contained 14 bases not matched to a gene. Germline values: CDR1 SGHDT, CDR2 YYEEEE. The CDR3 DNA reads TGTGCCAGCAGCTATTCGGGACAGGGATTTTTAAGGCAGCCCCAGCATTTT. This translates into CASSYSGQGFLRQPQHF.